These T cell receptor beta chains were read from a single sample in a study of cytomegalovirus exposure and HLA in healthy donors. TCRdb keeps only in-frame clones here, not all; method: immunoSEQ multiplex PCR. The sample yields about 120,000 clones, approximately 87% seen once. The specimen was PBMCs. These receptors originate from a woman in her 30s in good health and CMV-seronegative. The CDR3 runs from the conserved cysteine through the conserved F or W. The order of the fields is CDR3 protein, CDR3 DNA, clone size, D gene, V gene, J gene. A D gene is named only where the DNA matches it firmly. The size field is filled for only some rows; it gives once, few, many or a size class.

CASSLEGARNSPLHF	TGTGCCAGCAGCTTAGAGGGGGCGCGGAATTCACCCCTCCACTTT	.	TRBD1	TRBV7-9	TRBJ1-6
CASGRGGPQETQYF	TGTGCCAGCGGCCGGGGGGGGCCGCAGGAGACCCAGTACTTC	.	TRBD2	TRBV7-2	TRBJ2-5
CASRADTQNTGELFF	TGTGCCAGCAGGGCCGACACACAAAACACCGGGGAGCTGTTTTTT	.	.	TRBV6-1	TRBJ2-2
CASSPTRGSYEQYF	TGTGCCAGCAGTCCCACTCGGGGTTCCTACGAGCAGTACTTC	once	.	TRBV6-6	TRBJ2-7
CASRVDRVNGYTF	TGTGCCAGCAGAGTGGACAGGGTGAATGGCTACACCTTC	few	TRBD1	TRBV5-5	TRBJ1-2
CASSEGLADYNEQFF	TGTGCCAGCAGTGAAGGACTAGCGGACTACAATGAGCAGTTCTTC	.	TRBD2	TRBV2	TRBJ2-1
CASSDRGNSPLHF	TGTGCCAGCAGCGACAGGGGTAATTCACCCCTCCACTTT	once	TRBD1	TRBV6-5	TRBJ1-6
CASSPAGPGNTIYF	TGTGCCAGCAGCCCCGCAGGGCCTGGAAACACCATATATTTT	.	.	TRBV9	TRBJ1-3
CAISEPEGAGGNTIYF	TGTGCCATCAGTGAGCCGGAGGGGGCTGGTGGAAACACCATATATTTT	.	TRBD1	TRBV10-3	TRBJ1-3
CASSKGRGVERNTEAFF	TGTGCCAGTAGTAAGGGACGGGGGGTCGAGCGGAACACTGAAGCTTTCTTT	once	.	TRBV19	TRBJ1-1
CASRSGQIYGYTF	TGTGCCAGCAGGTCGGGACAGATCTATGGCTACACCTTC	.	TRBD1	TRBV6-5	TRBJ1-2
CASSPWTGGYEQYF	TGTGCCAGCAGCCCGTGGACAGGGGGCTACGAGCAGTACTTC	.	TRBD1	TRBV9	TRBJ2-7
CASSQDRAPIYEQYF	TGCGCCAGCAGCCAAGACAGGGCGCCAATCTACGAGCAGTACTTC	.	.	TRBV4-3	TRBJ2-7
CASTLGLAGLETQYF	TGTGCCAGCACGCTGGGACTAGCGGGGTTGGAGACCCAGTACTTC	.	TRBD2	TRBV7-2	TRBJ2-5
CASSLGLQNSGNTIYF	TGTGCCAGCAGCTTGGGACTGCAGAACTCTGGAAACACCATATATTTT	.	.	TRBV7-2	TRBJ1-3
CASSSTGLGTNTGELFF	TGCGCCAGCAGCTCTACGGGACTGGGAACGAACACCGGGGAGCTGTTTTTT	.	.	TRBV5-1	TRBJ2-2
CASSPPRGTGELFF	TGTGCCAGCAGCCCGCCCAGAGGGACCGGGGAGCTGTTTTTT	.	.	TRBV9	TRBJ2-2
CSVVTVYEQYF	TGCAGCGTTGTGACAGTCTACGAGCAGTACTTC	.	.	TRBV29-1	TRBJ2-7
CASIPPPGLYEQYF	TGCGCCAGCATCCCCCCACCGGGACTCTACGAGCAGTACTTC	few	.	TRBV23-1	TRBJ2-7
CASSSTKRQFGYGYTF	TGTGCCAGCAGTTCCACAAAACGACAGTTCGGCTATGGCTACACCTTC	.	.	TRBV27	TRBJ1-2
CASSQEATGYGYTF	TGCGCCAGCAGCCAAGAGGCAACAGGCTATGGCTACACCTTC	.	.	TRBV4-3	TRBJ1-2
CAIPVGGGLSETQYF	TGTGCCATTCCCGTCGGGGGGGGCCTATCGGAGACCCAGTACTTC	.	TRBD2	TRBV2	TRBJ2-5
CASSDPDRAETQYF	TGTGCCAGCAGTGACCCGGACAGGGCAGAGACCCAGTACTTC	.	TRBD1	TRBV25-1	TRBJ2-5
CASSVDLFTYEQYF	TGTGCCAGCAGCGTAGATCTCTTTACCTACGAGCAGTACTTC	medium-sized	.	TRBV9	TRBJ2-7
CATTMDRDPYNEQFF	TGTGCCACCACCATGGACAGGGACCCCTACAATGAGCAGTTCTTC	.	TRBD1	TRBV19	TRBJ2-1
CASSALSAGELFF	TGTGCCAGCAGTGCACTAAGCGCCGGGGAGCTGTTTTTT	.	.	TRBV2	TRBJ2-2
CASSLTGLNTEAFF	TGCGCCAGCAGCTTGACAGGGTTGAACACTGAAGCTTTCTTT	few	.	TRBV5-1	TRBJ1-1
CASSEVAGGLYIQYF	TGTGCCAGTAGTGAAGTAGCGGGGGGTCTATACATTCAGTACTTC	.	TRBD2	TRBV19	TRBJ2-4
CASISQAGGWYEQYF	TGTGCCAGCATCTCCCAGGCGGGGGGGTGGTACGAGCAGTACTTC	few	TRBD2	TRBV7-2	TRBJ2-7
CASSLDSINSPLHF	TGCGCCAGCAGCTTGGACAGCATCAATTCACCCCTCCACTTT	.	.	TRBV5-1	TRBJ1-6
CASSIPGVNTEAFF	TGTGCCAGTAGTATCCCAGGGGTAAACACTGAAGCTTTCTTT	.	.	TRBV19	TRBJ1-1
CASSMGRGGTGELFF	TGTGCCAGTAGTATGGGTAGGGGAGGGACCGGGGAGCTGTTTTTT	.	TRBD2	TRBV19	TRBJ2-2
CASSSGGANTGELFF	TGTGCCAGTAGTAGCGGGGGGGCGAACACCGGGGAGCTGTTTTTT	.	TRBD2	TRBV19	TRBJ2-2
CASSVRGETQYF	TGTGCCAGCAGTGTTAGGGGAGAGACCCAGTACTTC	.	.	TRBV2	TRBJ2-5
CASSAAGQGYGYTF	TGTGCCAGCAGTGCGGCGGGACAGGGCTATGGCTACACCTTC	many	TRBD1	TRBV6-4	TRBJ1-2
CASSLEAGETQYF	TGTGCCAGCAGCTTAGAGGCAGGGGAGACCCAGTACTTC	.	.	TRBV11-3	TRBJ2-5
CASSPPPGRGEKLFF	TGTGCCAGCAGCCCCCCGCCGGGGAGAGGGGAAAAACTGTTTTTT	.	.	TRBV7-9	TRBJ1-4
CASSLGQLGGYTF	TGTGCCAGCAGCCTGGGACAATTAGGTGGCTACACCTTC	.	.	TRBV7-9	TRBJ1-2
CASSLQGLAGGTDTQYF	TGTGCCAGCAGCTTACAGGGACTAGCGGGGGGCACAGATACGCAGTATTTT	.	TRBD2	TRBV11-2	TRBJ2-3
CASSLRGRNSNQPQHF	TGTGCCAGCAGCCTAAGGGGCAGGAATAGCAATCAGCCCCAGCATTTT	.	.	TRBV7-2	TRBJ1-5